The next 12 T cell receptor beta chains were all read from a single sample in a study of Graves' ophthalmopathy and Graves' hyperthyroidism. RNA served as the template for amplifying TCR beta CDR3 regions. HTBI primers served in a first-round RT-PCR, which a second-round multiplex PCR followed. TCRdb independently ran MiXCR on the multiplex PCR reads; one entry per CDR3 protein. The data show around 400,000 distinct CDR3 sequences, about 17% seen once. The specimen was peripheral blood. The receptors derive from a woman younger than 35 with Graves' ophthalmopathy.

This clonotype was detected ten times or more. The rearrangement uses TRBV6-5 and TRBJ2-5; D perhaps matches TRBD2 (7 bases). The CDR3 runs to 14 residues. The germline CDR1 and CDR2 sequences are MNHEY and SVGAGI. V lost 4 bases, J lost 5 bases, and 14 bases lay in between. The CDR3 here is CASSWRGPKETQYF. Written as DNA, the CDR3 is TGTGCCAGCAGTTGGCGGGGGCCTAAGGAGACCCAGTACTTC.

This clonotype was counted ten times or more. The chain combines TRBV4-3 with TRBJ1-1, with D uncertain. The germline V and J ends were trimmed by 1 base and 5 bases, with 14 bases remaining between them. Germline values: CDR1 LGHNA, CDR2 YSLEER. The CDR3 spans 15 residues. This CDR3 is CASSQVRGLWTEAFF. CDR3 sequence (DNA): TGCGCCAGCAGCCAAGTACGGGGTCTGTGGACTGAAGCTTTCTTT.

This chain connects TRBV6-1 to TRBJ2-7; TRBD1 agrees at 7 bases. The V gene end was trimmed by 6 bases and the J gene end by 4 bases; junction bases not matched to a gene: 9. The CDR3 length is 14 residues. The V gene's germline CDR1 is MNHNS and CDR2 SASEGT. The CDR3 sequence is CASRTTGAIYEQYF. The CDR3 DNA reads as TGTGCCAGCAGAACCACAGGGGCGATATACGAGCAGTACTTC.

The rearrangement joins TRBV13 to TRBJ2-2; TRBD1 matches 8 bases. The V and J ends lost 8 bases and 3 bases, in that order; junction bases with no gene match: 5. The CDR3 spans 14 residues. Germline V CDR1 and CDR2: PRHDT, FYEKMQ (reference sequence). This CDR3 reads CASGQGEDTGELFF. CDR3 bases: TGTGCCAGCGGACAGGGCGAGGACACCGGGGAGCTGTTTTTT.

The rearrangement joins TRBV6-1 to TRBJ2-7; D perhaps matches TRBD1 (5 bases). This CDR3 comprises 15 residues. Trimming stripped 7 bases from V and 0 bases from J, with 16 bases between. Germline-derived CDR1 and CDR2 are MNHNS and SASEGT. The CDR3 region is CASNAQGSGSYEQYF. CDR3 in DNA: TGTGCCAGCAACGCCCAGGGCAGTGGCTCCTACGAGCAGTACTTC.

This clonotype was seen repeatedly, ten times or more. The rearrangement joins TRBV6-1 to TRBJ2-5; the D gene is possibly TRBD2 (6 bases). Germline CDR1 MNHNS, CDR2 SASEGT. Trimming stripped 2 bases from V and 5 bases from J, with 15 bases between. This CDR3 comprises 15 residues. The DNA of the CDR3 is TGTGCCAGCAGTGAACAGGTCGGGACTTCGGAGACCCAGTACTTC. Translated: CASSEQVGTSETQYF.

This clonotype was seen ten or more times. The chain couples TRBV6-1 to TRBJ1-3; a weak D match, TRBD1 (5 bases). Germline assignment: CDR1 MNHNS and CDR2 SASEGT. Trimming left V 4 bases short and J 2 bases short, with 12 bases between. The length of the CDR3 is 15 residues. The CDR3 loop reads CASSVDSGAGNTIYF. DNA for the CDR3: TGTGCCAGCAGTGTCGACAGTGGGGCTGGAAACACCATATATTTT.

The chain employs TRBV11-2 and TRBJ1-2; 7 nucleotides match TRBD1. Germline assignment: CDR1 SGHAT and CDR2 FQNNGV. The CDR3 is made up of 15 amino acids. The V and J ends lost 0 bases and 4 bases, in that order; junction bases with no gene match: 5. CDR3 sequence: CASSLDTGASYGYTF. CDR3 nucleotide sequence: TGTGCCAGCAGCTTAGACACAGGGGCGAGCTATGGCTACACCTTC.

The rearrangement uses TRBV14 and TRBJ2-5; 8 bases are shared with TRBD1. The CDR3 loop spans 15 amino acids. Looked up from germline, CDR1 is SGHDN and CDR2 is FVKESK. The ends lost 2 bases at V and 5 bases at J; junction bases unmatched: 7. The CDR3 loop reads CASSQQSGGLETQYF. In nucleotides, the CDR3 is TGTGCCAGCAGCCAACAATCAGGGGGCTTGGAGACCCAGTACTTC. Full variable domain (rest looked up from reference TRBV14 and TRBJ2-5): EAGVTQFPSHSVIEKGQTVTLRCDPISGHDNLYWYRRVMGKEIKFLLHFVKESKQDESGMPNNRFLAERTGGTYSTLKVQPAELEDSGVYFCASSQQSGGLETQYFGPGTRLLVL.

At least ten counts were recorded for this clonotype. V is TRBV3-1 and J is TRBJ2-6, with a tentative D call TRBD1 (5 bases). CDR1 LGHDT and CDR2 YNNKEL come from the germline V gene (reference sequence). The CDR3 runs 17 residues. Trimming took 1 base from V and 0 from J, leaving 10 bases between them. As DNA, the CDR3 is TGTGCCAGCAGCCAAGGGACACTCGGCTCTGGGGCCAACGTCCTGACTTTC. It codes for CASSQGTLGSGANVLTF. Drawing the rest from reference TRBV3-1 and TRBJ2-6, the complete variable domain is DTAVSQTPKYLVTQMGNDKSIKCEQNLGHDTMYWYKQDSKKFLKIMFSYNNKELIINETVPNRFSPKSPDKAHLNLHINSLELGDSAVYFCASSQGTLGSGANVLTFGAGSRLTVL.

This clonotype was seen only a few times. V gene TRBV30 combines with J gene TRBJ1-3, with D unresolved. The CDR3 is made up of 13 amino acids. CDR1 and CDR2 (germline): GTSNPN, SVGIG (reference sequence). Trimming removed 5 bases from V and 1 base from J, with 9 bases in between. The CDR3 nucleotides read TGTGCCTGGGGAGCCGGGTCTGGAAACACCATATATTTT. It yields the protein CAWGAGSGNTIYF. The full variable domain, completed using reference TRBV30 and TRBJ1-3, is SQTIHQWPATLVQPVGSPLSLECTVEGTSNPNLYWYRQAAGRGLQLLFYSVGIGQISSEVPQNLSASRPQDRQFILSSKKLLLSDSGFYLCAWGAGSGNTIYFGEGSWLTVV.

The chain combines TRBV4-1 with TRBJ2-5; 10 bases line up with TRBD2. This CDR3 is 15 amino acids long. Germline V CDR1 and CDR2: MGHRA, YSYEKL. The V segment lost 1 base and the J segment 3 bases; nucleotides outside the gene matches: 2. The CDR3 loop is CASSQAGTSEETQYF. The CDR3 DNA is TGCGCCAGCAGCCAAGCCGGGACTAGCGAAGAGACCCAGTACTTC.